The table lists the clone carrying this T cell receptor (beta chain) with a few counts. Its specificity is unknown. V shed 5 bases and J 2 bases; nucleotides not matched to a gene: 5. Germline assignment: CDR1 MNHEY and CDR2 SMNVEV (reference sequence). The CDR3 is 14 amino acids. TCRdb reanalysed the 5' RACE reads using MiXCR and keeps one entry per CDR3 protein. The sample lists around 570,000 distinct CDR3 sequences, approximately 10% occurring once. This sample is part of a study of identical twins. The study's findings and limits: Cord blood beta clonotypes present at high abundance carried fewer insertions; no such pattern appeared in memory repertoires.

Everyone who donated was a healthy Caucasian. In addition, the sample was reused for a study of yellow fever vaccine responses in identical twins. That work states: In identical twins, vaccine T cell responses appeared partly shared and partly individual.

The rearrangement links TRBV27 to TRBJ2-7; 8 bases map to TRBD2. Sequenced sample: PBMCs. The receptor comes from a woman under 30 in good health. The CDR3 DNA reads as TGTGCCAGCAGTAGCGGGAGTGGCCCCTACGAGCAGTACTTC. The encoded protein is CASSSGSGPYEQYF.